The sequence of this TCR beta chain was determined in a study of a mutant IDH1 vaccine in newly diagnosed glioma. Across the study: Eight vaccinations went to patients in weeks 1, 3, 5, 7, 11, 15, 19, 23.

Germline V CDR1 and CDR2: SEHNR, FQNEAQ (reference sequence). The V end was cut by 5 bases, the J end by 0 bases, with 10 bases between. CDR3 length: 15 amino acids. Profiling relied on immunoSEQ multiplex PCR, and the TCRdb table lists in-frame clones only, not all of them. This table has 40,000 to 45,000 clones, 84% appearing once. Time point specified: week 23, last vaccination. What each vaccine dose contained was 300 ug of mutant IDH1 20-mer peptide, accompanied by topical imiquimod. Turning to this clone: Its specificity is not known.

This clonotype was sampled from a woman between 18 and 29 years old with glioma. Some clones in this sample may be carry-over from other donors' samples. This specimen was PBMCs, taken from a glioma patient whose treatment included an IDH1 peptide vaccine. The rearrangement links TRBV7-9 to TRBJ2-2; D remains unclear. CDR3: CASSLAGSNTGELFF. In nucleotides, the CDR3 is TGTGCCAGCAGCCTGGCAGGTTCGAACACCGGGGAGCTGTTTTTT.